The present T cell receptor beta chain was sequenced within a study of blood T cells in healthy people across ages. Study-wide results and caveats: Observed TCR beta diversity showed a strong correlation with the percentage of naive T cells as measured by flow cytometry.

Together with a sample-barcoded 5' primer, a J-beta primer mix was included in a second PCR lasting about 7 to 11 cycles. TCRdb reprocessed the 5' RACE reads with MiXCR, giving one entry per CDR3 protein. The table has over 750,000 distinct CDR3 sequences, just under 25% seen once. The junction had 13 bases not matched to a gene; V was cut back by 2 bases and J by 7 bases. The CDR3 spans 16 residues. Per the germline V gene, CDR1 is DFQATT and CDR2 is SNEGSKA (reference sequence). This clonotype was seen a few times. Its antigen is currently unknown. These same data were also listed under a study on T cells of mothers and their children. In that study: Overlap in related mother-child pairs always slightly exceeded unrelated pairs, never significantly.

The V call is TRBV20-1, the J call TRBJ1-4; TRBD1 matches 7 bases. The TCR was taken from a boy aged 5-17 years in good health. Specimen: blood. CDR3: CSARRGGEQIPEKLFF. The CDR3 region has the DNA TGCAGTGCTAGACGAGGGGGCGAGCAGATCCCTGAAAAACTGTTTTTT.